A single sample is the source of the 27 T cell receptor beta chains below, sequenced in a study of cytomegalovirus exposure and HLA in healthy donors. 13 Jbeta primers and 60 Vbeta primers were used for the PCR. The repertoire was sequenced with immunoSEQ multiplex PCR; TCRdb's copy has only in-frame clones and lacks some. The table includes about 37,000 clones, around 74% detected once. Sequenced material: PBMCs. The receptors come from a man younger than 40 in good health and CMV-seronegative.

The V and J genes are TRBV19 and TRBJ2-1; possibly TRBD1 for D (6 bases). Germline CDR1 is LNHDA and CDR2 is SQIVND (reference sequence). Trimming took off 4 bases at V and 7 bases at J, with 14 bases between the two ends. This CDR3 region has 14 residues. CDR3: CASSRAHTGNEQFF. CDR3 DNA sequence: TGTGCCAGTAGTAGGGCACACACAGGGAATGAGCAGTTCTTC.

The J gene is TRBJ1-4, the V gene TRBV4-1, with 11 positions matching TRBD1. J was trimmed by 7 bases and V by 0 bases; bases with no gene match: 1. Germline lookup yields CDR1 MGHRA and CDR2 YSYEKL. The CDR3 length is 15 residues. CDR3 sequence: CASSQDGTGGEKLFF. The CDR3 coding sequence is TGCGCCAGCAGCCAAGACGGGACAGGGGGTGAAAAACTGTTTTTT.

J is TRBJ1-4 and V is TRBV28; 9 positions agree with TRBD1. Germline values: CDR1 MDHEN, CDR2 SYDVKM. This CDR3 comprises 14 residues. The ends lost 7 bases at V and 8 bases at J; junction bases unmatched: 8. CDR3 sequence (DNA): TGTGCCAGCACCGCCGACAGGGGGTGGGAAAAACTGTTTTTT. It yields the protein CASTADRGWEKLFF.

V usage is TRBV5-1 and J usage is TRBJ1-2; D remains ambiguous. The V gene's germline CDR1 is SGHRS and CDR2 YFSETQ. Trimming removed 2 bases from V and 1 base from J, with 9 bases in between. The CDR3 has 14 residues. The CDR3 region has the DNA TGCGCCAGCAGCTTACCCCGGGATAACTATGGCTACACCTTC. Its translation: CASSLPRDNYGYTF.

V usage is TRBV6-6 and J usage is TRBJ2-1, with 12 positions matching TRBD2. The V segment lost 2 bases and the J segment 6 bases; nucleotides outside the gene matches: 5. Germline V gives CDR1 MNHNY, CDR2 SVGAGI (reference sequence). The CDR3 runs to 16 residues. CDR3 DNA: TGTGCCAGCAGTTACCCTAGCGGGAGGGCCCTCAATGAGCAGTTCTTC. Translated, it gives CASSYPSGRALNEQFF.

CDR3 DNA sequence: TGTGCCAGCAGCCCCACAGGGTCTGGGGCCAACGTCCTGACTTTC. Its translation: CASSPTGSGANVLTF. The chain links TRBV6-6 to TRBJ2-6, with D possibly TRBD1 on 6 matching bases. Trimming left V 6 bases short and J 1 base short, with 10 bases between. Germline V CDR1 and CDR2: MNHNY, SVGAGI (reference sequence). The CDR3 loop spans 15 amino acids.

J is TRBJ1-4 and V is TRBV5-1; TRBD1 agrees at 9 bases. This CDR3 region has 15 residues. V shed 3 bases and J 3 bases; nucleotides not matched to a gene: 3. The V gene's germline CDR1 is SGHRS and CDR2 YFSETQ. The CDR3 region is CASSSRTGANEKLFF. The CDR3 DNA reads as TGCGCCAGCAGCTCCCGGACAGGGGCTAATGAAAAACTGTTTTTT.

This chain connects TRBV4-1 to TRBJ1-4, with 9 positions matching TRBD1. The germline V gene encodes CDR1 MGHRA and CDR2 YSYEKL. V shed 7 bases and J 1 base; nucleotides not matched to a gene: 16. This CDR3 is 19 amino acids long. CDR3 DNA sequence: TGCGCCAGCACCTCTGAACAGGGGGCGCGGTTTGGAACTAATGAAAAACTGTTTTTT. Translating gives CASTSEQGARFGTNEKLFF.

This clone was seen a few times. The CDR3 region has the DNA TGTGCCAGCAGCTTGGCCCGGTTCCAAGCTAGGAACGAGCAGTACTTC. Its protein is CASSLARFQARNEQYF. The chain is built from TRBV5-5 and TRBJ2-7; D is unclear. Trimming pared 0 bases from V and 5 bases from J, leaving 18 bases between. Germline V gene data show CDR1 as SGHKS and CDR2 as YYEKEE (reference sequence). This CDR3 has 16 amino acids. Full variable domain (missing parts from reference TRBV5-5 and TRBJ2-7): DAGVTQSPTHLIKTRGQQVTLRCSPISGHKSVSWYQQVLGQGPQFIFQYYEKEERGRGNFPDRFSARQFPNYSSELNVNALLLGDSALYLCASSLARFQARNEQYFGPGTRLTVT.

The CDR3 nucleotides are TGTGCCAGCAGCCCCCGAGGGACTAGCGGGAGCCAAGGGGTCAAAAACATTCAGTACTTC. This codes for CASSPRGTSGSQGVKNIQYF. The chain combines TRBV21-1 with TRBJ2-4; the DNA was not used to check the table's D call, TRBD2. TRBV21-1 is shown as a pseudogene. The CDR3 contains 20 residues.

The chain is built from TRBV11-2 and TRBJ2-7, with D possibly matching TRBD1 (6 bases). There are 14 residues in the CDR3. The germline gives CDR1 SGHAT, CDR2 FQNNGV. Trimming took 5 bases from V and 6 from J, leaving 17 bases between them. CDR3: CASSPARGLVEQYF. CDR3 DNA sequence: TGTGCCAGCAGCCCTGCCAGGGGTCTTGTCGAGCAGTACTTC.

The J gene is TRBJ2-2, the V gene TRBV2, with 8 bases lining up with TRBD1. The CDR3 sequence is 14 residues long. Trimming cost V 5 bases and J 6 bases; bases outside gene matches: 5. Germline lookup yields CDR1 SNHLY and CDR2 FYNNEI. The CDR3 loop is CASSRQGSSGELFF. CDR3 in DNA: TGTGCCAGCAGTCGACAGGGGTCGTCCGGGGAGCTGTTTTTT.

The rearrangement joins TRBV29-1 to TRBJ1-2, with D possibly matching TRBD1 (5 bases). This CDR3 has 15 residues. Germline assignment: CDR1 SQVTM and CDR2 ANQGSEA. The V end lost 6 bases, the J end lost 6 bases, and 23 bases lay between the germline ends. CDR3 sequence (DNA): TGCAGCGTCTACCTCCTCGGGCGGGGGTCGGATGGCTACACCTTC. Protein product: CSVYLLGRGSDGYTF.

V gene TRBV9 combines with J gene TRBJ2-1; TRBD2 aligns across 8 bases. The CDR3 loop spans 16 amino acids. Germline trimming cut 2 bases from V and 8 bases from J; bases unmatched to any gene: 12. The germline V gene encodes CDR1 SGDLS and CDR2 YYNGEE. CDR3 sequence reads: CASSVLPGLGSDEQFF. The CDR3 nucleotides read TGTGCCAGCAGCGTCCTACCGGGACTAGGTAGCGATGAGCAGTTCTTC.

The chain has TRBV27 and TRBJ2-7, with 7 bases identical to TRBD1. The CDR3 consists of 13 residues. The V gene's germline CDR1 is MNHEY and CDR2 SMNVEV (reference sequence). V trimming: 4 bases; J trimming: 2 bases; junction bases outside the gene matches: 2. This chain's CDR3 is CASSSTGPYEQYF. For the CDR3, the DNA is TGTGCCAGCAGTTCGACAGGGCCCTACGAGCAGTACTTC.

This chain uses TRBV29-1 with TRBJ2-1; 11 bases agree with TRBD1. The J segment lost 9 bases and the V segment lost 6 bases, leaving 7 bases of the junction unmatched. The CDR3 contains 13 residues. The germline CDR1 and CDR2 sequences are SQVTM and ANQGSEA. The CDR3 coding sequence is TGCAGCGTGGACAGGGGGCGAATAGGTGAGCAGTTCTTC. Translation: CSVDRGRIGEQFF.

In its sample, this clone was seen a few times. This rearrangement joins TRBV5-1 to TRBJ2-2; 13 bases are shared with TRBD2. The CDR3 runs to 16 residues. V gave up 4 bases and J gave up 4 bases; unmatched junction bases: 4. Germline V lookup: CDR1 SGHRS, CDR2 YFSETQ. The DNA for the CDR3 is TGCGCCAGCAGCACCGGGACTAGCGGGGTCACCGGGGAGCTGTTTTTT. Protein sequence: CASSTGTSGVTGELFF.

This chain connects TRBV4-1 to TRBJ2-1; 7 positions agree with TRBD1. In germline, CDR1 is MGHRA, CDR2 YSYEKL. Trimming cost V 5 bases and J 2 bases; bases outside gene matches: 6. CDR3 size: 15 residues. CDR3 in amino acids: CASSDTGAPYNEQFF. The CDR3 bases are TGCGCCAGCAGCGATACAGGGGCCCCCTACAATGAGCAGTTCTTC.

The chain joins TRBV18 to TRBJ2-7, with TRBD1 matching 7 bases. Looked up from germline, CDR1 is KGHSH and CDR2 is LQKENI. The V gene end was trimmed by 4 bases and the J gene end by 3 bases; junction bases not matched to a gene: 6. The length of the CDR3 is 14 residues. Here the CDR3 reads CASSLDRASYEQYF. In DNA form, the CDR3 reads TGTGCCAGCTCACTCGACAGGGCTAGCTACGAGCAGTACTTC.

This chain links TRBV4-1 with TRBJ1-2, with D maybe TRBD1 (5 bases). The CDR3 spans 15 residues. Germline CDR1 MGHRA, CDR2 YSYEKL. Deletions cut 3 bases from V and 4 bases from J, with 15 bases between. CDR3 residues: CASSQGRGFLYGYTF. The CDR3 DNA sequence: TGCGCCAGCAGCCAGGGGAGGGGATTCCTCTATGGCTACACCTTC.

The V call is TRBV7-9, the J call TRBJ2-3; a weak D match, TRBD1 (5 bases). This CDR3 region has 11 residues. Looked up from germline, CDR1 is SEHNR and CDR2 is FQNEAQ (reference sequence). Trimming cost V 4 bases and J 6 bases, with 5 bases left between them. The CDR3 DNA reads as TGTGCCAGCAGCTACAGGGATACGCAGTATTTT. Its translation is CASSYRDTQYF. Together with reference TRBV7-9 and TRBJ2-3, the CDR3 gives the full variable domain: DTGVSQNPRHKITKRGQNVTFRCDPISEHNRLYWYRQTLGQGPEFLTYFQNEAQLEKSRLLSDRFSAERPKGSFSTLEIQRTEQGDSAMYLCASSYRDTQYFGPGTRLTVL.

The genes are TRBV11-3 and TRBJ2-7, with 9 bases that match TRBD1. This CDR3 has 15 residues. V was clipped by 1 base and J by 5 bases; unmatched bases: 6. Germline V gene lookup returns CDR1 SGHNT and CDR2 YENEEA. The CDR3 region is CASSLGGQGSDEQYF. The CDR3, as DNA: TGTGCCAGCAGCTTAGGGGGACAGGGATCTGACGAGCAGTACTTC.

This clone has just one count. The rearrangement joins TRBV2 to TRBJ2-1; weak D call: TRBD2 (7 bases). CDR3 length equals 16 residues. Trimming pared 6 bases from V and 7 bases from J, leaving 22 bases between. CDR1 is SNHLY and CDR2 is FYNNEI in the germline V gene. The CDR3 is CASSRRGGALRNEQFF. In DNA form, the CDR3 reads TGTGCCAGCAGCCGAAGGGGGGGGGCGTTGAGAAATGAGCAGTTCTTC.

This chain uses TRBV11-2 with TRBJ1-4; 7 bases match TRBD1. The CDR3 runs to 16 residues. Per the germline V gene, CDR1 is SGHAT and CDR2 is FQNNGV. The V gene end was trimmed by 4 bases and the J gene end by 7 bases; junction bases not matched to a gene: 12. As DNA, the CDR3 is TGTGCCAGCAGCTCCCCCTTAGTGGGACAGTCTGAAAAACTGTTTTTT. This codes for CASSSPLVGQSEKLFF.

The count of this clone is one. The gene calls are TRBV27 and TRBJ1-1; no clear D gene. The germline CDR1 and CDR2 sequences are MNHEY and SMNVEV (reference sequence). V was cut by 2 bases and J by 11 bases, with 9 bases left in between. The CDR3 totals 11 residues. CDR3: CASSLGLRAFF. In nucleotides, the CDR3 is TGTGCCAGCAGTTTAGGGCTCCGGGCTTTCTTT.

This clone has just a few counts. The chain recombines TRBV5-1 with TRBJ1-1; the D is unclear. This CDR3 is 14 amino acids long. Trimming cost V 6 bases and J 0 bases, with 12 bases left between them. Germline assignment: CDR1 SGHRS and CDR2 YFSETQ. This chain's CDR3 is CASKDKDMNTEAFF. The CDR3, as DNA: TGCGCCAGCAAGGATAAAGACATGAACACTGAAGCTTTCTTT. The full variable domain, rest sourced from reference TRBV5-1 and TRBJ1-1, is KAGVTQTPRYLIKTRGQQVTLSCSPISGHRSVSWYQQTPGQGLQFLFEYFSETQRNKGNFPGRFSGRQFSNSRSEMNVSTLELGDSALYLCASKDKDMNTEAFFGQGTRLTVV.

The chain has TRBV7-9 and TRBJ2-3; D unclear. Germline CDR1 and CDR2: SEHNR and FQNEAQ (reference sequence). Trimming took 1 base from V and 0 from J, leaving 5 bases between them. CDR3 length: 14 residues. CDR3 protein: CASSLDGSTDTQYF. The CDR3 nucleotides read TGTGCCAGCAGCTTAGACGGGAGCACAGATACGCAGTATTTT.